The rows below give T cell receptor beta chains drawn from one sample of a study of shared clonotypes between healthy human individuals. This table comes from immunoSEQ multiplex PCR, and its TCRdb copy is limited to in-frame clones, with some not included. The table shows nearly 2 million clones, with just under 95% occurring only once. Sequencing was carried out using naive CD8+ T cells sorted from blood. These TCRs come from a young man in good health. Each CDR3 is given with its conserved first and last residue. D genes are given only for firm matches. Clone size is given for some rows only: seen once, a few or many times, or a class if the clone is expanded.

j_gene | abundance | v_gene | d_gene | CDR3aa | CDR3nt
TRBJ1-2 | - | TRBV27 | - | CASSSQQINYGYTF | TGTGCCAGTTCATCTCAGCAGATAAACTATGGCTACACCTTC
TRBJ2-7 | - | TRBV9 | - | CASSVDPSYEQYF | TGTGCCAGCAGCGTAGATCCCAGCTACGAGCAGTACTTC
TRBJ1-1 | - | TRBV19 | - | CASSAGPLTEAFF | TGTGCCAGTAGCGCGGGACCGCTCACTGAAGCTTTCTTT
TRBJ2-7 | - | TRBV27 | TRBD2 | CASTPGGSLYEQYF | TGTGCCAGCACCCCGGGGGGGTCCCTTTACGAGCAGTACTTC
TRBJ2-7 | - | TRBV5-8 | TRBD2 | CASSLRAGWTYEQYF | TGTGCCAGCAGCTTGAGAGCGGGATGGACCTACGAGCAGTACTTC
TRBJ1-2 | once | TRBV19 | - | CASSIYAGEDYGYTF | TGTGCCAGTAGTATCTATGCAGGGGAGGACTATGGCTACACCTTC
TRBJ2-3 | - | TRBV2 | - | CASSQPWDKDTQYF | TGTGCCAGCAGTCAACCCTGGGATAAAGATACGCAGTATTTT
TRBJ1-2 | - | TRBV15 | - | CATGDDSLRGYYGYTF | TGTGCCACCGGCGATGACTCTCTGAGGGGTTACTATGGCTACACCTTC
TRBJ2-7 | - | TRBV4-3 | - | CASSQEGIGEQYF | TGCGCCAGCAGCCAAGAGGGTATCGGCGAGCAGTACTTC
TRBJ1-1 | once | TRBV6-6 | - | CASSPGPSGAFF | TGTGCCAGCAGCCCTGGCCCGTCCGGAGCTTTCTTT
TRBJ2-1 | - | TRBV30 | - | CAWSVASSNEQFF | TGTGCCTGGAGCGTGGCATCCTCTAATGAGCAGTTCTTC
TRBJ1-1 | - | TRBV2 | - | CASSEWGGEGTEAFF | TGTGCCAGCAGTGAATGGGGCGGGGAGGGCACTGAAGCTTTCTTT
TRBJ2-3 | - | TRBV5-8 | TRBD1 | CASSPGGDTQYF | TGTGCCAGCAGCCCAGGGGGTGATACGCAGTATTTT
TRBJ2-3 | - | TRBV4-3 | TRBD2 | CASSQDFSGLTDTQYF | TGCGCCAGCAGCCAAGATTTTAGCGGGCTTACAGATACGCAGTATTTT
TRBJ2-7 | - | TRBV28 | TRBD1 | CASSTTGVSYEQYF | TGTGCCAGCAGTACTACAGGGGTCTCCTACGAGCAGTACTTC
TRBJ2-2 | once | TRBV12-5 | TRBD1 | CASGLVGGRNTGELFF | TGTGCTAGTGGTTTGGTAGGGGGCAGGAACACCGGGGAGCTGTTTTTT
TRBJ2-3 | - | TRBV7-6 | TRBD2 | CASSALAGAADTQYF | TGTGCCAGCAGCGCCCTAGCGGGGGCGGCAGATACGCAGTATTTT
TRBJ1-5 | - | TRBV4-2 | - | CASSPSVGVGNQPQHF | TGTGCCAGCAGCCCATCAGTGGGGGTTGGCAATCAGCCCCAGCATTTT
TRBJ2-3 | - | TRBV9 | TRBD2 | CASSVFGGDSTDTQYF | TGTGCCAGCAGCGTCTTCGGGGGGGACAGCACAGATACGCAGTATTTT
TRBJ2-7 | - | TRBV27 | TRBD2 | CASRTSAYEQYF | TGTGCCAGCAGGACTAGCGCCTACGAGCAGTACTTC
TRBJ2-1 | - | TRBV11-3 | TRBD1 | CASQDRGDNSQFF | TGTGCCAGCCAAGACAGGGGGGATAATAGTCAGTTCTTC
TRBJ1-5 | - | TRBV5-4 | - | CASSLDRNSNQPQHF | TGTGCCAGCAGCTTGGACAGAAATAGCAATCAGCCCCAGCATTTT
TRBJ2-7 | - | TRBV7-9 | - | CASSWGGDEQYF | TGTGCCAGCAGCTGGGGTGGGGACGAGCAGTACTTC
TRBJ2-1 | - | TRBV4-3 | TRBD2 | CASSQAGLAGEHEQFF | TGCGCCAGCAGCCAAGCGGGACTAGCGGGAGAACATGAGCAGTTCTTC
TRBJ1-3 | few | TRBV11-2 | TRBD1 | CASSFPPGGHSGNTIYF | TGTGCCAGCAGCTTCCCCCCAGGGGGCCACTCTGGAAACACCATATATTTT
TRBJ1-5 | - | TRBV7-2 | TRBD1 | CASSPGDSRNQPQHF | TGTGCCAGCAGCCCTGGGGACAGCAGAAATCAGCCCCAGCATTTT
TRBJ1-2 | once | TRBV10-3 | TRBD1 | CAISRDRGQFWNYGYTF | TGTGCCATCAGTAGGGACAGGGGGCAATTTTGGAACTATGGCTACACCTTC
TRBJ2-1 | - | TRBV27 | - | CASSQTPAQHSYNEQFF | TGTGCCAGCAGTCAGACCCCTGCCCAGCACTCCTACAATGAGCAGTTCTTC
TRBJ2-7 | - | TRBV5-1 | - | CASSLRPYEQYF | TGCGCCAGCAGCTTACGGCCTTACGAGCAGTACTTC
TRBJ2-7 | - | TRBV5-8 | TRBD1 | CASSFKDRGSYEQYF | TGTGCCAGCAGCTTTAAGGACAGGGGATCCTACGAGCAGTACTTC
TRBJ1-5 | - | TRBV27 | - | CASSSLGSNQPQHF | TGTGCCAGCAGTTCCTTGGGGAGCAATCAGCCCCAGCATTTT
TRBJ2-1 | - | TRBV7-9 | - | CASEEGSGETEQFF | TGTGCCAGCGAGGAAGGGAGTGGAGAGACTGAGCAGTTCTTC
TRBJ2-7 | - | TRBV19 | - | CASKERAGGYEQYF | TGTGCCAGTAAGGAGAGAGCGGGCGGATACGAGCAGTACTTC
TRBJ1-2 | - | TRBV29-1 | - | CSVEPGLGDANYGYTF | TGCAGCGTTGAACCCGGATTGGGGGATGCTAACTATGGCTACACCTTC